This TCR beta chain was found in a study of cytomegalovirus exposure and HLA in healthy donors. In the study overall: Most genotyped donors, 65% to 85% of roughly 400, had Caucasian-associated genetic ancestry.

A note on this clone: The antigen is unknown.

General study results and limits: A missense DCLRE1C variant was associated with V- and J-gene trimming of TCR beta chains in a later analysis, and an independent cohort replicated the association. What a later analysis showed was that several of the most significant clusters appeared linked to common viral pathogens. Immune exposure information available was restricted to CMV serostatus.

The PCR made use of 60 Vbeta and 13 Jbeta primers. Sequencing used immunoSEQ multiplex PCR; TCRdb keeps in-frame clones, though not all of them. The listing records about 140,000 clones. Germline V gives CDR1 MNHEY, CDR2 SMNVEV (reference sequence). CDR3 length: 13 amino acids. The V end was cut by 2 bases, the J end by 4 bases, with 8 bases between. V and J are TRBV27 and TRBJ2-5; no firm D call. This TCR came from a man in his forties or fifties in good health and CMV-seronegative. Sequences were obtained from PBMCs. CDR3: CASSLTALETQYF. CDR3 coding DNA: TGTGCCAGCAGTTTAACAGCCTTAGAGACCCAGTACTTC.